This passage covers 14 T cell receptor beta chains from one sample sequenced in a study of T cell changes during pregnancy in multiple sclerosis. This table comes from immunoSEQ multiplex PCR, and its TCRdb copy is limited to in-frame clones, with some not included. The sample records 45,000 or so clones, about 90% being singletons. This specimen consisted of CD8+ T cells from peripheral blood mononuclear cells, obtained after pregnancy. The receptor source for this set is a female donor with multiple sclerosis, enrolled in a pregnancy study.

The DNA for the CDR3 is TGTGCCAGCAGCACATGGAGTAAACCGGGAGCTTTCTTT. Protein sequence: CASSTWSKPGAFF. This sequence joins TRBV11-2 and TRBJ1-1; D ambiguous. Per the germline V gene, CDR1 is SGHAT and CDR2 is FQNNGV. Deletions cut 5 bases from V and 10 bases from J, with 17 bases between. The CDR3 is 13 amino acids.

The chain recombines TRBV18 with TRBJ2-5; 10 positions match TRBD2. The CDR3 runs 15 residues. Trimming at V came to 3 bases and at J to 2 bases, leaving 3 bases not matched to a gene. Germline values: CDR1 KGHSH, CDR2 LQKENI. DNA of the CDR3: TGTGCCAGCTCACCTAGCGGGGGGAATCAAGAGACCCAGTACTTC. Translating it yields CASSPSGGNQETQYF.

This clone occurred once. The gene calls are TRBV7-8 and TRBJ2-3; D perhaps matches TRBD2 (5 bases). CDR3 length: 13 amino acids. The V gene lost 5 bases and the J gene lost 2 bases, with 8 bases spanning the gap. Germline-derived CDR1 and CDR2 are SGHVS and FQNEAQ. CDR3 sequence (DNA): TGTGCCAGCAGCCGCGGGCCCACAGATACGCAGTATTTT. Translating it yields CASSRGPTDTQYF.

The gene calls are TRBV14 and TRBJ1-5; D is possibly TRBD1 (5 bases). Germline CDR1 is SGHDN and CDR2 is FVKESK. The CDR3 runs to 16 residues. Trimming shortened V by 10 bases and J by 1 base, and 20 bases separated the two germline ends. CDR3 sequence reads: CATMDKDTLSNQPQHF. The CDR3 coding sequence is TGTGCCACCATGGACAAGGACACGTTAAGCAATCAGCCCCAGCATTTT.

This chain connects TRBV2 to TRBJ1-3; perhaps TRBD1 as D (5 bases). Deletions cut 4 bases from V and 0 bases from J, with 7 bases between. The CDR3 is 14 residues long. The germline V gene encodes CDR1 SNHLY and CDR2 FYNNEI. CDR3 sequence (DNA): TGTGCCAGCAGTGGCGACAGCTCTGGAAACACCATATATTTT. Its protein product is CASSGDSSGNTIYF. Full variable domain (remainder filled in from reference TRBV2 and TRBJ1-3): EPEVTQTPSHQVTQMGQEVILRCVPISNHLYFYWYRQILGQKVEFLVSFYNNEISEKSEIFDDQFSVERPDGSNFTLKIRSTKLEDSAMYFCASSGDSSGNTIYFGEGSWLTVV.

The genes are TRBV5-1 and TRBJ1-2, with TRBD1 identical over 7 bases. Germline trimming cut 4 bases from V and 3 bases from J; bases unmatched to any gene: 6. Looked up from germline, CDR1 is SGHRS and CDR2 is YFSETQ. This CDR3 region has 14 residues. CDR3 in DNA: TGCGCCAGCAGCGACGGGACAGTTCACTATGGCTACACCTTC. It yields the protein CASSDGTVHYGYTF.

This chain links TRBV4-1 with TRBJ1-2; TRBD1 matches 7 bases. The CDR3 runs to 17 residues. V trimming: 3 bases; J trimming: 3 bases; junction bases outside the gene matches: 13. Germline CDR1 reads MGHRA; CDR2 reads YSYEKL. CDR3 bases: TGCGCCAGCAGCCAGGGACTAGGACTCAGGGGGGACTATGGCTACACCTTC. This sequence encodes CASSQGLGLRGDYGYTF.

This CDR3 is CASGSAVTGTYEQYF. The CDR3 coding sequence is TGTGCTAGTGGTTCAGCTGTGACAGGCACCTACGAGCAGTACTTC. This chain joins TRBV12-5 and TRBJ2-7; the D gene is possibly TRBD1 (6 bases). The CDR3 length is 15 residues. The germline V gene encodes CDR1 LGHNT and CDR2 FRNRAP. V was pared by 4 bases and J by 2 bases, with 15 bases between.

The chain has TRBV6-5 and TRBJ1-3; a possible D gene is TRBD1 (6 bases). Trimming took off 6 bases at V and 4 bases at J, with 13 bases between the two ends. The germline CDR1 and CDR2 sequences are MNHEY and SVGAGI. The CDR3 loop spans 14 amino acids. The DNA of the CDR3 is TGTGCCAGCAGGTTTCAGGGGAAAGGAAACACCATATATTTT. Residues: CASRFQGKGNTIYF.

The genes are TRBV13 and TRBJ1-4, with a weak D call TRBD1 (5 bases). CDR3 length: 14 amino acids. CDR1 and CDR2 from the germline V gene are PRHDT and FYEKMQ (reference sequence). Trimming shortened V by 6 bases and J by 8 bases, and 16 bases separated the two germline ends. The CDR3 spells CASRGGVRREKLFF. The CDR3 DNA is TGTGCCAGCAGGGGAGGGGTCAGAAGGGAAAAACTGTTTTTT.

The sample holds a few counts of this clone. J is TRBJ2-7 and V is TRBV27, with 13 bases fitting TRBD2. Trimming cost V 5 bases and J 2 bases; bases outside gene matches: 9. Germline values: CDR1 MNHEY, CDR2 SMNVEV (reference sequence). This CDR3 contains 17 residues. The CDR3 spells CASSPIGLAGVAYEQYF. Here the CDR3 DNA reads TGTGCCAGCAGTCCTATAGGACTAGCGGGAGTTGCCTACGAGCAGTACTTC.

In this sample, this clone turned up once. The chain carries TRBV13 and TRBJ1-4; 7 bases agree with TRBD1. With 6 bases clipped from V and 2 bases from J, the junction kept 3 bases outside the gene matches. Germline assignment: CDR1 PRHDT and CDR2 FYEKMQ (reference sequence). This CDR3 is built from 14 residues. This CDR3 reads CASSQTGTNEKLFF. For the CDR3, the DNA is TGTGCCAGCAGTCAGACAGGGACTAATGAAAAACTGTTTTTT.

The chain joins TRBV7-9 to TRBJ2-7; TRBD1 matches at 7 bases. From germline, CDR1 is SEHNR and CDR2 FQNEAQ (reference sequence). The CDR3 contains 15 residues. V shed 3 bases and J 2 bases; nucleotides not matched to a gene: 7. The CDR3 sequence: CASSLGTASTYEQYF. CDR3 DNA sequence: TGTGCCAGCAGCTTGGGGACAGCGTCCACCTACGAGCAGTACTTC.

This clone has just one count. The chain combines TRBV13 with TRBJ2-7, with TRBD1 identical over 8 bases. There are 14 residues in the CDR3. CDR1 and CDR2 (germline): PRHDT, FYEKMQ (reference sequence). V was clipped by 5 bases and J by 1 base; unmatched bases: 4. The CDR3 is CASSLRQGSYEQYF. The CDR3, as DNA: TGTGCCAGCAGCCTCCGACAGGGGTCCTACGAGCAGTACTTC. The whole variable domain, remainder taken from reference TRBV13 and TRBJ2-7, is AAGVIQSPRHLIKEKRETATLKCYPIPRHDTVYWYQQGPGQDPQFLISFYEKMQSDKGSIPDRFSAQQFSDYHSELNMSSLELGDSALYFCASSLRQGSYEQYFGPGTRLTVT.